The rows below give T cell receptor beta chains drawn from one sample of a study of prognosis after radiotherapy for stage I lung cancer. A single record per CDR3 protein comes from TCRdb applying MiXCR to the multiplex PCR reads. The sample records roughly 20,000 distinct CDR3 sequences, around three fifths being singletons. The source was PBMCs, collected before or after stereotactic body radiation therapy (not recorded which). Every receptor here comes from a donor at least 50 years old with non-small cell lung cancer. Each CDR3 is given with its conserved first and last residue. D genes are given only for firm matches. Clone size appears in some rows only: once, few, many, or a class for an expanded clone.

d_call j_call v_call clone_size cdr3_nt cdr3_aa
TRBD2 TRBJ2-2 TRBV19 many TGTGCCAGTAGTCCCCGACTAGCGGGAGAACTCACCGGGGAGCTGTTTTTT CASSPRLAGELTGELFF
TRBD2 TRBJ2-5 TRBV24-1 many TGTGCCACCAGTACTAGCGTGGGTCACGCCGAGACCCAGTACTTC CATSTSVGHAETQYF
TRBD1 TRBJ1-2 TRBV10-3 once TGTGCCATCAGGGCACAGGGGGCTGGTGAAGGCTACGCCTTC CAIRAQGAGEGYAF
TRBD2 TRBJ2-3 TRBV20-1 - TGCAGTGCTAGCGGCGGCGGGGGGGCAACAGATACGCAGTATTTT CSASGGGGATDTQYF
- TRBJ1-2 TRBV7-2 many TGTGCCAGCAGCTCAGGGCCTAACTATGGCTACACCTTC CASSSGPNYGYTF
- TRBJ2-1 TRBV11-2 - TGTGCCAGCAGCTCCGGACTACATTACAATGAGCAGTTCTTC CASSSGLHYNEQFF
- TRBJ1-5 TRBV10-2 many TGCGCCAGCAGTGAGGGGAACGGTCAGCCCCAGCATTTT CASSEGNGQPQHF
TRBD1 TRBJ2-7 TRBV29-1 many TGCAGCGCCTTCGGACCGGGACAGGGGGACTACGAGCAGTACTTC CSAFGPGQGDYEQYF
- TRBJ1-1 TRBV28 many TGTGCCAGCAGTTCGGTGGACACTGAAGCTTTCTTT CASSSVDTEAFF
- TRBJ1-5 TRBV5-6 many TGTGCCAGCAGCTTATCAGGATTCGTCAATCAGCCCCAGCATTTT CASSLSGFVNQPQHF
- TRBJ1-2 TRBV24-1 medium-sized TGTGCCACCAGTGAAACCGGGGCCAACTATGGCTACACCTTC CATSETGANYGYTF
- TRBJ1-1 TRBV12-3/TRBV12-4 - TGTGCCAGCAGTTTGTCGCGGAAAGGGAACACTGAAGCTTTCTTT CASSLSRKGNTEAFF
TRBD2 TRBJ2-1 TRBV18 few TGTGCCAGCTCACCCCAACCGGGACTAGCGGGTCCGTACAATGAGCAGTTCTTC CASSPQPGLAGPYNEQFF
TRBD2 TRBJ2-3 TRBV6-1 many TGTGCCAGCAGTGAAACGGGAGGTCCAGATACGCAGTATTTT CASSETGGPDTQYF
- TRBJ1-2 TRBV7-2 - TGTGCCAGCAGCTTGGTGTTAAACGGCTATGGCTACACCTTC CASSLVLNGYGYTF
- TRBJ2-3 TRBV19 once TGTGCCAGTAGTCCAAATTCCTGGGTAGATACGCAGTATTTT CASSPNSWVDTQYF
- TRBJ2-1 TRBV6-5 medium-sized TGTGCCAGCAGTTACTCGAGGCGGCACAATGAGCAGTTCTTC CASSYSRRHNEQFF
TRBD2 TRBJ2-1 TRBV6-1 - TGTGCCAGCATACCTAGCGGGATGTCCTACAATGATCAGTTCTTC CASIPSGMSYNDQFF
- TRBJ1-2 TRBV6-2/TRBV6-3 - TGTGCCGGCAGTTACCAAACAACACCTACAGGTATCTATGGCTACACCTTC CAGSYQTTPTGIYGYTF
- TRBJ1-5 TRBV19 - TGTGCCAGTAGTGTGACGGGGGATGGCAATCAGCCCCAGCATTTT CASSVTGDGNQPQHF
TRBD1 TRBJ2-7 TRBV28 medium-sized TGTGCCAGCAGTTCTAAAATTTCCTCTTGGGACAGGGGCCGACCCTACGAGCAGTACTTC CASSSKISSWDRGRPYEQYF
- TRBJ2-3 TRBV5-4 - TGTGCCAGCATGGGGAACGTAAGGACGGAAAGCACAGATACGCAGTATTTT CASMGNVRTESTDTQYF
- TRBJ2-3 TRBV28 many TGTGCCAGCAGTTTGGAGGACCGTCGCACAGATACGCAGTATTTT CASSLEDRRTDTQYF
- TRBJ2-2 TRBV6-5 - TGTGCCAGCAGTTACGGAGGGGGCGAGGGGACCGGGGAGCCGTTTTTT CASSYGGGEGTGEPFF
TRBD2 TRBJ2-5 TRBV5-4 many TGTGCCAGCAGCCCAGGGACTAGCGGGACAGGGCTGGGGACCCAGTACTTC CASSPGTSGTGLGTQYF
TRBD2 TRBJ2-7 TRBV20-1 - TGCATTGCTCGACTAGCGTGCCTTTACGAGCAGTACTTC CIARLACLYEQYF